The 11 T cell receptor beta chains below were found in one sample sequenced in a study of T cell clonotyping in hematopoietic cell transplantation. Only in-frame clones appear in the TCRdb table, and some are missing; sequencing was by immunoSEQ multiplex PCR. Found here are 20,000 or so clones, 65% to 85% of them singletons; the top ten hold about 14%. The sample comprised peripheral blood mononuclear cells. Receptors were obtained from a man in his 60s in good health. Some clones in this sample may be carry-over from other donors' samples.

This CDR3 reads CAGEVGGETQYF. CDR3 coding DNA: TGTGCCGGAGAAGTAGGAGGAGAGACCCAGTACTTC. This sequence joins TRBV5-4 and TRBJ2-5; D may be TRBD2 (5 bases). V was pared by 10 bases and J by 4 bases, with 14 bases between. The CDR3 sequence is 12 residues long. Germline lookup yields CDR1 SGHNT and CDR2 YYREEE (reference sequence).

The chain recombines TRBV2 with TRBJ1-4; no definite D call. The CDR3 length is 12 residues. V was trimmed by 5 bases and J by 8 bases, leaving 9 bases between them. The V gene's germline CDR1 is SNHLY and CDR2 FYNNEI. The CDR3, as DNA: TGTGCCAGCAGTCAGGAGACCGAAAAACTGTTTTTT. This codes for CASSQETEKLFF.

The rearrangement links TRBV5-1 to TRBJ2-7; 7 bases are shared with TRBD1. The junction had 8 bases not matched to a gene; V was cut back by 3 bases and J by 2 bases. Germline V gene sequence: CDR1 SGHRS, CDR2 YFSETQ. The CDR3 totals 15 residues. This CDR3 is CASSWDGTVTYEQYF. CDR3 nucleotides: TGCGCCAGCAGCTGGGATGGGACAGTCACCTACGAGCAGTACTTC.

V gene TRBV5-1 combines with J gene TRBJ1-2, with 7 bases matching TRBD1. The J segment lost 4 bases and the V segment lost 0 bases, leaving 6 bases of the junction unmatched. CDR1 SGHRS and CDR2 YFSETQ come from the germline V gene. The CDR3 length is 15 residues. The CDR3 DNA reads TGCGCCAGCAGCTTGGGACAGGGAGGGGGCTATGGCTACACCTTC. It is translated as CASSLGQGGGYGYTF.

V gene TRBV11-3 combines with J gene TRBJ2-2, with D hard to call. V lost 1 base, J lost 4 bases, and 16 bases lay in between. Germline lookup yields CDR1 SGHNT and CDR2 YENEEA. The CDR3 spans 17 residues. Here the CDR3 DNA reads TGTGCCAGCAGCTTAGGAACAGCGAGAGGACGCACCGGGGAGCTGTTTTTT. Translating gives CASSLGTARGRTGELFF.

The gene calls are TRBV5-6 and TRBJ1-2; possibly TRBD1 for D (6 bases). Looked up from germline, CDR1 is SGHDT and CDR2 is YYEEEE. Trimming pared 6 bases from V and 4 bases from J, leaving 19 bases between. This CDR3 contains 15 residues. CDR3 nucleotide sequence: TGTGCCAGCAAAGGTTACGTTCAGGGGAGCTATGGCTACACCTTC. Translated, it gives CASKGYVQGSYGYTF.

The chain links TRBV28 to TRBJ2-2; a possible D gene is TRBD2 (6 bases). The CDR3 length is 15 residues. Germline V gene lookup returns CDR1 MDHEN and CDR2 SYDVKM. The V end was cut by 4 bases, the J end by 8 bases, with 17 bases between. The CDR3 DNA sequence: TGTGCCAGCAGTTCGGGAGCGGAAGGTCCGGGGGAGCTGTTTTTT. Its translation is CASSSGAEGPGELFF.

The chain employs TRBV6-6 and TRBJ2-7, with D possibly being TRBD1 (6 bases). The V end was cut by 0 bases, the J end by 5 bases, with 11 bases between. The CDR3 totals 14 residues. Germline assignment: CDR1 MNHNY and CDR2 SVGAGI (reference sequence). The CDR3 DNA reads TGTGCCAGCAGTTACTCACAGGGTCTCAACGAGCAGTACTTC. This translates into CASSYSQGLNEQYF.

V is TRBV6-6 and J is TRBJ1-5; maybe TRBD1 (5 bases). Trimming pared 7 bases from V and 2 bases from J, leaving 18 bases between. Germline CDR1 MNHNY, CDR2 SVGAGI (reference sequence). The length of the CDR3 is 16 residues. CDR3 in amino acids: CASTLTATTGNQPQHF. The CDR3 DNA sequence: TGTGCCAGCACTTTGACAGCCACTACTGGCAATCAGCCCCAGCATTTT.

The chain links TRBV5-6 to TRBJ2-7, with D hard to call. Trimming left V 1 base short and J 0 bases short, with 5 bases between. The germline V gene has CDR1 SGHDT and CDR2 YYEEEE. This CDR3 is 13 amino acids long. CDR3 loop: CASSLIVSYEQYF. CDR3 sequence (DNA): TGTGCCAGCAGCTTGATTGTCTCCTACGAGCAGTACTTC.

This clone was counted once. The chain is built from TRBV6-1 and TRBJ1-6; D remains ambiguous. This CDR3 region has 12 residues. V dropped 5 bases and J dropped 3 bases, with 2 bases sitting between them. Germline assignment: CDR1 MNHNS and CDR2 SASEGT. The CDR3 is CASSFYNSPLHF. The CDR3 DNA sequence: TGTGCCAGCAGTTTCTATAATTCACCCCTCCACTTT.